One sample yielded the 8 T cell receptor beta chains listed below, sequenced in a study of shared clonotypes between healthy human individuals. Libraries were prepared by immunoSEQ multiplex PCR; TCRdb keeps only in-frame clonotypes and omits some of them. The sample has 1.5 million to 2.5 million clones, about 95% seen once; the top ten hold around 1.2%. Naive CD8 cells lacked CD45RO, underwent positive selection for CCR7 and left out terminally differentiated effector memory CD45RA+ cells. Sequencing input: naive CD8+ T cells sorted from blood. These receptors were obtained from a man aged 18 to 29 in good health.

The chain recombines TRBV2 with TRBJ2-1, with 11 bases identical to TRBD2. Germline lookup yields CDR1 SNHLY and CDR2 FYNNEI. There are 16 residues in the CDR3. Unmatched junction bases numbered 3, after V lost 1 base and J lost 4 bases. This CDR3 reads CASSEVASGGYNEQFF. As DNA, the CDR3 is TGTGCCAGCAGTGAAGTTGCTAGCGGGGGGTACAATGAGCAGTTCTTC.

CDR3 sequence (DNA): TGTGCCAGTAGGCCGGGACCGAGCTACGAGCAGTACTTC. Translated: CASRPGPSYEQYF. The chain employs TRBV19 and TRBJ2-7, with D possibly called TRBD1 or TRBD2 (5 bases each). The V end was cut by 6 bases, the J end by 3 bases, with 12 bases between. Germline CDR1 reads LNHDA; CDR2 reads SQIVND (reference sequence). The length of the CDR3 is 13 residues. Variable domain in full (rest from reference TRBV19 and TRBJ2-7): DGGITQSPKYLFRKEGQNVTLSCEQNLNHDAMYWYRQDPGQGLRLIYYSQIVNDFQKGDIAEGYSVSREKKESFPLTVTSAQKNPTAFYLCASRPGPSYEQYFGPGTRLTVT.

J is TRBJ2-1 and V is TRBV7-9; either TRBD1 or TRBD2 may fit D (5 bases each). The CDR3 covers 17 residues. V shed 3 bases and J shed 0 bases, with 15 bases lying between them. Germline V gives CDR1 SEHNR, CDR2 FQNEAQ (reference sequence). The CDR3 coding sequence is TGTGCCAGCAGCTTTACTCGGGACCGTAGCTCCTACAATGAGCAGTTCTTC. It yields the protein CASSFTRDRSSYNEQFF.

The V gene is TRBV2, the J gene TRBJ2-1, with a possible D match to TRBD2 (6 bases). The CDR3 sequence is 15 residues long. Germline V gene sequence: CDR1 SNHLY, CDR2 FYNNEI. Trimming left V 2 bases short and J 7 bases short, with 15 bases between. In nucleotides, the CDR3 is TGTGCCAGCAGTGAATCCGGGAGTTTGGGAAATGAGCAGTTCTTC. It is translated as CASSESGSLGNEQFF.

This chain links TRBV19 with TRBJ2-5; D may match TRBD1 or TRBD2 (5 bases each). The end of the DNA fits TRBJ2-7 better, so the J call may be wrong. This CDR3 is 14 amino acids long. CDR1 is LNHDA and CDR2 is SQIVND in the germline V gene (reference sequence). The CDR3, as DNA: TGTGCCAGTAGTATACGGGGACCGCCCTACGAGCAGTACTTC. It specifies CASSIRGPPYEQYF.

To note about this clone: Other DNA sequences within the sample encode an identical CDR3. V gene TRBV5-6 combines with J gene TRBJ2-7, with D possibly matching TRBD2 (6 bases). Germline-derived CDR1 and CDR2 are SGHDT and YYEEEE. CDR3 length equals 12 residues. V was clipped by 7 bases and J by 2 bases, with 10 bases between them. CDR3 region: CASRGGAYEQYF. CDR3 in DNA: TGTGCCAGCCGGGGCGGGGCCTACGAGCAGTACTTC.

A few counts support this clone. The chain is built from TRBV10-1 and TRBJ1-5; D not resolved. V lost 3 bases and J 7 bases, leaving 10 bases between the germline ends. Germline CDR1 and CDR2: WNHNN and SYGVQD (reference sequence). This CDR3 has 13 amino acids. CDR3 sequence reads: CASSERGEQPQHF. The CDR3 DNA follows: TGCGCCAGCAGTGAACGGGGTGAACAGCCCCAGCATTTT.

The rearrangement joins TRBV4-2 to TRBJ2-1; 9 bases are shared with TRBD1. CDR3 length: 17 residues. Germline V lookup: CDR1 LGHNA, CDR2 YNFKEQ. The junction had 9 bases not matched to a gene; V was cut back by 0 bases and J by 6 bases. CDR3 protein: CASSQDIGDREANEQFF. The CDR3 coding sequence is TGTGCCAGCAGCCAAGATATCGGGGACAGGGAGGCCAATGAGCAGTTCTTC.